The rows below give T cell receptor beta chains drawn from one sample of a study of cytomegalovirus exposure and HLA in healthy donors. The assay was immunoSEQ multiplex PCR, and TCRdb's table has in-frame clones only and misses some. The profile shows under 200,000 clones, 80% of them singletons. Sequenced sample: PBMCs. The receptors here all came from a man aged 18 to 35 in good health and CMV-seropositive. CDR3s include the opening cysteine and the closing phenylalanine or tryptophan. A D gene is named only where the DNA matches it firmly. Expanded clones get a size class; other rows say once, few or many, or leave the size out.

.,TRBJ1-4,TRBV30,.,TGTGCCTGGAGTGACGGGACACCTAATGAAAAACTGTTTTTT,CAWSDGTPNEKLFF
TRBD1,TRBJ1-5,TRBV6-1,.,TGTGCCAGCAGTGTACAGGGGGGGGTCGGCAATCGGCCCCAGCATTTT,CASSVQGGVGNRPQHF
TRBD2,TRBJ2-5,TRBV5-4,.,TGTGCCAGCAGCTTGGCCGGTAGACTAGCGGGAAGGGAGACCCAGTACTTC,CASSLAGRLAGRETQYF
.,TRBJ2-2,TRBV4-1,once,TGCGCCAGCAGCCAAGGATGGGCCGCCGGGGAGCTGTTTTTT,CASSQGWAAGELFF
TRBD1,TRBJ1-2,TRBV9,.,TGTGCCAGCAGCGAGGCCCCCGTAGGTCGGGGGACAGGGGATGGCTACACCTTC,CASSEAPVGRGTGDGYTF
.,TRBJ2-1,TRBV19,.,TGTGCCAGTAGTGCCTCCGTTGGGATTGGACTCTACAATGAGCAGTTCTTC,CASSASVGIGLYNEQFF
TRBD1,TRBJ2-7,TRBV6-1,few,TGTGCCAGCAGTGAAGCCCCGGGGACAGACTCCTACGAGCAGTACTTC,CASSEAPGTDSYEQYF
TRBD1,TRBJ1-2,TRBV30,.,TGTGCCTGGAGAATGATAGGACAGGGAGACTATGGCTACACCTTC,CAWRMIGQGDYGYTF
.,TRBJ2-3,TRBV7-2,.,TGTGCCAGCAGCTTAGTTGGGTCAGGTACGCAGTATTTT,CASSLVGSGTQYF
.,TRBJ2-7,TRBV15,few,TGTGCCACCAGCAGAGATGTAACAGATTCCTACGAGCAGTACTTC,CATSRDVTDSYEQYF